A single sample gave rise to the 19 T cell receptor beta chains below, sequenced in a study of circulating and synovial CD4+ cells in juvenile arthritis. This table comes from immunoSEQ multiplex PCR, and its TCRdb copy is limited to in-frame clones, with some not included. This sample has just over 35,000 clones, with approximately 94% found just once. The material sequenced was CD4+ T cells from blood. Receptors originate from a human donor with juvenile idiopathic arthritis.

V and J are TRBV19 and TRBJ1-5; D is perhaps TRBD1 (5 bases). The V gene's germline CDR1 is LNHDA and CDR2 SQIVND (reference sequence). The CDR3 is 13 amino acids. V lost 7 bases and J 5 bases, leaving 12 bases between the germline ends. CDR3 coding DNA: TGTGCCAGTATGCAACAAGGGGATCAGCCCCAGCATTTT. Translated, it gives CASMQQGDQPQHF.

The rearrangement links TRBV27 to TRBJ2-4, with D maybe TRBD1 (5 bases). CDR1 is MNHEY, CDR2 SMNVEV, per germline (reference sequence). Trimming cost V 5 bases and J 7 bases, with 9 bases left between them. The CDR3 runs to 12 residues. The CDR3 loop reads CASSAKGNIQYF. In DNA form, the CDR3 reads TGTGCCAGCAGTGCTAAGGGGAACATTCAGTACTTC.

This chain links TRBV5-6 with TRBJ2-3; 12 nucleotides match TRBD1. Looked up from germline, CDR1 is SGHDT and CDR2 is YYEEEE. After removal of 4 bases from V and 3 bases from J, the junction contained 6 bases not matched to a gene. The CDR3 extends over 16 amino acids. DNA of the CDR3: TGTGCCAGCAGCACTGGGACAGGGGGCCTAACAGATACGCAGTATTTT. Translation: CASSTGTGGLTDTQYF.

The chain has TRBV19 and TRBJ1-2; 8 positions agree with TRBD1. The V and J ends lost 3 bases and 3 bases, in that order; junction bases with no gene match: 6. CDR3 length: 15 amino acids. Germline lookup yields CDR1 LNHDA and CDR2 SQIVND (reference sequence). As DNA, the CDR3 is TGTGCCAGTAGTATGTCTCCAGGGGGCGACTATGGCTACACCTTC. Its translation: CASSMSPGGDYGYTF.

J is TRBJ1-1 and V is TRBV5-4; no clear D. The V gene lost 3 bases and the J gene lost 5 bases, with 11 bases spanning the gap. This CDR3 is 13 amino acids long. CDR1 is SGHNT and CDR2 is YYREEE in the germline V gene (reference sequence). The CDR3 protein is CASSWRGGTEAFF. As DNA, the CDR3 is TGTGCCAGCAGCTGGCGAGGCGGGACTGAAGCTTTCTTT.

Remarks on this clone: The sample contains more than one DNA sequence encoding this CDR3. CDR3 residues: CASSPWRVVGRTEAFF. As DNA, the CDR3 is TGCGCCAGCAGTCCCTGGAGGGTTGTGGGGAGGACTGAAGCTTTCTTT. The V gene is TRBV5-1, the J gene TRBJ1-1; D is unclear. Between the trimmed V and J ends, which lost 5 bases and 5 bases, there was a span of 22 bases. The CDR3 consists of 16 residues. Germline CDR1 reads SGHRS; CDR2 reads YFSETQ.

As concerns this clone: The sample carries other DNA sequences with the same CDR3. The genes are TRBV5-1 and TRBJ1-6, with 10 positions matching TRBD1. CDR1 SGHRS and CDR2 YFSETQ come from the germline V gene. The CDR3 is made up of 16 amino acids. V gave up 2 bases and J gave up 4 bases; unmatched junction bases: 3. CDR3 sequence (DNA): TGCGCCAGCAGCTTACCGGGACAGGGGTATAATTCACCCCTCCACTTT. Protein product: CASSLPGQGYNSPLHF.

The rearrangement links TRBV19 to TRBJ2-1, with 9 nucleotides matching TRBD2. CDR1 and CDR2 from the germline V gene are LNHDA and SQIVND (reference sequence). The trim removed 3 bases at V and 7 bases at J, leaving 7 bases unmatched. The CDR3 is 15 residues long. The CDR3, as DNA: TGTGCCAGTAGTATTCTGGCGGGGGGGAGGAATGAGCAGTTCTTC. Translated: CASSILAGGRNEQFF.

J is TRBJ1-1 and V is TRBV10-3; no clear D gene. The CDR3 has 13 residues. In germline, CDR1 is ENHRY, CDR2 SYGVKD. Trimming pared 8 bases from V and 2 bases from J, leaving 12 bases between. This CDR3 reads CAIVGGPNTEAFF. The CDR3 DNA sequence: TGTGCCATCGTTGGAGGGCCTAACACTGAAGCTTTCTTT.

V usage is TRBV7-2 and J usage is TRBJ2-7, with TRBD2 identical over 8 bases. V lost 5 bases to trimming and J lost 4 bases; unmatched junction nucleotides: 4. This CDR3 is built from 13 residues. Germline CDR1 and CDR2: SGHTA and FQGNSA. The CDR3 here is CASSKTSAYEQYF. In nucleotides, the CDR3 is TGTGCCAGCAGCAAGACTAGCGCGTACGAGCAGTACTTC. Full variable domain (remainder filled in from reference TRBV7-2 and TRBJ2-7): GAGVSQSPSNKVTEKGKDVELRCDPISGHTALYWYRQSLGQGLEFLIYFQGNSAPDKSGLPSDRFSAERTGGSVSTLTIQRTQQEDSAVYLCASSKTSAYEQYFGPGTRLTVT.

This clone has only one observation. V is TRBV19 and J is TRBJ1-4, with TRBD1 as a possible D gene (6 bases). The CDR3 covers 13 residues. The V end lost 11 bases, the J end lost 6 bases, and 16 bases lay between the germline ends. CDR1 and CDR2 from the germline V gene are LNHDA and SQIVND (reference sequence). In nucleotides, the CDR3 is TGTGCCTGTGGGGACAACCTTGATGAAAAACTGTTTTTT. Translation gives CACGDNLDEKLFF.

Written as DNA, the CDR3 is TGTGCCAGCAGCACCTTTGGACAGGAACCATTTTCCTACGAGCAGTACTTC. Protein product: CASSTFGQEPFSYEQYF. The chain is built from TRBV7-9 and TRBJ2-7; 7 bases agree with TRBD1. Germline V lookup: CDR1 SEHNR, CDR2 FQNEAQ (reference sequence). J was trimmed by 1 base and V by 5 bases; bases with no gene match: 14. CDR3 size: 17 residues.

This clone was detected once. The chain combines TRBV7-2 with TRBJ1-1; tentatively, D is TRBD1 (6 bases). CDR3 length equals 14 residues. Trimming shortened V by 4 bases and J by 0 bases, and 9 bases separated the two germline ends. CDR1 is SGHTA, CDR2 FQGNSA, per germline. The CDR3 DNA reads as TGTGCCAGCAGCTCCAGGACAGTGAACACTGAAGCTTTCTTT. Translating it yields CASSSRTVNTEAFF.

The chain recombines TRBV11-2 with TRBJ2-3; TRBD1 agrees at 9 bases. This CDR3 has 17 residues. Germline V CDR1 and CDR2: SGHAT, FQNNGV. V shed 1 base and J 4 bases; nucleotides not matched to a gene: 9. This CDR3 is CASSLVGDRAGADTQYF. CDR3 nucleotide sequence: TGTGCCAGCAGCTTAGTCGGGGACAGGGCCGGTGCAGATACGCAGTATTTT.

This chain links TRBV29-1 with TRBJ1-2, with D possibly TRBD1 on 5 matching bases. Trimming pared 3 bases from V and 0 bases from J, leaving 11 bases between. The germline CDR1 and CDR2 sequences are SQVTM and ANQGSEA. The CDR3 sequence is 14 residues long. The CDR3 nucleotides are TGCAGCGTTGATAACCAGGGTTCTAACTATGGCTACACCTTC. It yields the protein CSVDNQGSNYGYTF.

The chain uses TRBV15 and TRBJ2-5, with TRBD1 matching over 7 bases. This CDR3 region has 16 residues. J lost 2 bases, V lost 1 base, and 7 bases had no gene match. Per the germline V gene, CDR1 is LNHNV and CDR2 is YYDKDF (reference sequence). This chain's CDR3 is CATSRVRTGHQETQYF. The CDR3, as DNA: TGTGCCACCAGCAGAGTCCGGACAGGACATCAAGAGACCCAGTACTTC.

The V gene is TRBV6-6, the J gene TRBJ1-6, with D perhaps TRBD1 (5 bases). The CDR3 consists of 14 residues. V shed 5 bases and J shed 10 bases, with 15 bases lying between them. In germline, CDR1 is MNHNY, CDR2 SVGAGI (reference sequence). CDR3 in amino acids: CASSTPDGGSPLHF. CDR3 DNA sequence: TGTGCCAGCAGTACCCCGGACGGGGGGTCACCCCTCCACTTT.

The chain recombines TRBV5-1 with TRBJ2-6; 7 bases match TRBD2. J lost 1 base, V lost 0 bases, and 4 bases had no gene match. CDR1 and CDR2 from the germline V gene are SGHRS and YFSETQ. The CDR3 contains 17 residues. CDR3 sequence (DNA): TGCGCCAGCAGCTTGGTGGGGACTATGTCTGGGGCCAACGTCCTGACTTTC. Translated: CASSLVGTMSGANVLTF.

This clone turned up a few times. This CDR3 reads CASSPGLPLGYEQYF. The CDR3 DNA sequence: TGTGCCAGTAGTCCCGGACTACCCCTGGGCTACGAGCAGTACTTC. V usage is TRBV19 and J usage is TRBJ2-7, with D perhaps TRBD2 (6 bases). The V end lost 5 bases, the J end lost 3 bases, and 17 bases lay between the germline ends. Germline V gene data show CDR1 as LNHDA and CDR2 as SQIVND (reference sequence). The CDR3 has 15 amino acids.